This T cell receptor (beta chain) was obtained from a study of blood T cells in healthy people across ages. Whole-study context: About one barcoded TCR beta cDNA was captured per two T cells.

Germline V gene sequence: CDR1 SGHVS, CDR2 FQNEAQ. This CDR3 contains 15 residues. The V gene lost 5 bases and the J gene lost 1 base, with 14 bases spanning the gap. Next came a second PCR, run for about 7 to 12 cycles, which used a sample-barcoded 5' primer along with a J-beta primer mix. TCRdb processed the 5' RACE reads anew with MiXCR; each CDR3 protein has one entry. This table has 850,000 to 950,000 distinct CDR3 sequences, 25% to 35% appearing once. Sequenced sample: blood. The TCR was taken from a woman older than 75 in good health. The gene calls are TRBV7-8 and TRBJ2-5; either TRBD1 or TRBD2 may fit D (6 bases each). The CDR3 DNA sequence: TGTGCCAGCAGCCTTGCACGGGGGCGCCAAGAGACCCAGTACTTC. Its translation is CASSLARGRQETQYF.